Sequencing of this TCR beta chain was carried out in a study of identical twins. The study, taken as a whole, reports: Cross-sectional statistical analysis, not tracking of the same donors, underpinned the conclusions.

Turning to this clonotype: Its target is unknown.

Template switching added a universal primer site; cDNA carried unique molecular identifiers. TCRdb re-called the 5' RACE reads with MiXCR, one entry per CDR3 protein. Seen here are 200,000 to 250,000 distinct CDR3 sequences, less than 8% observed once, and the top ten hold around 2.1%. The CDR3 sequence is 17 residues long. Germline CDR1 is MGHRA and CDR2 is YSYEKL. V lost 0 bases, J lost 7 bases, and 21 bases lay in between. This sample also belongs to another study, concerning yellow fever vaccine responses in identical twins. From that study: A vaccine T cell response that seemed partly convergent and partly personalized was reported in twins.

This sequence originates from a woman aged 18-30 years in good health. Sequences were obtained from memory (CD45RO+) T cells sorted from blood. The rearrangement uses TRBV4-1 and TRBJ2-5, with TRBD1 as a possible D gene (6 bases). The CDR3: CASSQDGHGSVGGTQYF. The CDR3 region has the DNA TGCGCCAGCAGCCAAGATGGGCACGGTTCCGTAGGGGGGACCCAGTACTTC.